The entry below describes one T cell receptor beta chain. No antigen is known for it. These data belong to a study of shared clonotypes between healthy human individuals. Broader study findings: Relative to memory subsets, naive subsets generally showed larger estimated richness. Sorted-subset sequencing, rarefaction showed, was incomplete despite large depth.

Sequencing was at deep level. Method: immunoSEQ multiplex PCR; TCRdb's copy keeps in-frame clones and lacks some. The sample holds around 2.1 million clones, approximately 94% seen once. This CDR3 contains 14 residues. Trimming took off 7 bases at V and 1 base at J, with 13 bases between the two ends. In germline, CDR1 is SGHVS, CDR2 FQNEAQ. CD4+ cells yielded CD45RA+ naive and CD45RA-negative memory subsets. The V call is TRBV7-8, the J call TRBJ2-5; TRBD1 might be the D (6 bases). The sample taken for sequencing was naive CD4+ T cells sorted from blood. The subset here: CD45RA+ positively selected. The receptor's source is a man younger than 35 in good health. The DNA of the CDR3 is TGTGCCAGCAACCTTCAGGGGTCCCAAGAGACCCAGTACTTC. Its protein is CASNLQGSQETQYF.